A selection of T cell receptor beta chains follows, all from one sample in a study of a mutant IDH1 vaccine in newly diagnosed glioma. Their antigens are not known. Clones were sequenced by immunoSEQ multiplex PCR, and TCRdb holds only the in-frame ones, with some missing. The repertoire has about 32,000 clones, just under 80% of them found once; the top ten carry 24%. The material was PBMCs, obtained from a glioma patient whose treatment included an IDH1 peptide vaccine. All receptors come from a young man with glioma. CDR3s include the opening cysteine and the closing phenylalanine or tryptophan. A D gene is named only where the DNA matches it firmly. The listing skips clone size in some rows; elsewhere it reads once, few, many or a size class.

j_gene | abundance | d_gene | v_gene | CDR3aa | CDR3nt
TRBJ1-3 | NA | NA | TRBV30 | CASGWGANRTSGNTIYF | TGTGCCTCAGGTTGGGGGGCGAACCGAACCTCTGGAAACACCATATATTTT
TRBJ1-1 | NA | TRBD1 | TRBV2 | CASSITGGGSYFEAFF | TGTGCCAGCAGTATAACAGGGGGAGGGAGCTACTTTGAAGCTTTCTTT
TRBJ2-7 | NA | NA | TRBV23-1 | CARIRQSFLGCYEQYF | TGCGCCAGAATTCGACAGAGCTTCTTGGGCTGCTACGAGCAGTACTTC
TRBJ1-1 | NA | TRBD1 | TRBV5-1 | CASSSKGQGASTEAFF | TGCGCCAGCAGCTCCAAGGGACAGGGGGCGAGCACTGAAGCTTTCTTT
TRBJ1-5 | NA | TRBD1 | TRBV7-9 | CASSLQGGLNQPQHF | TGTGCCAGCAGCCTTCAGGGGGGCCTTAATCAGCCCCAGCATTTT
TRBJ1-1 | once | NA | TRBV5-1 | CASSLMDSNTEAFF | TGCGCCAGCAGCTTGATGGACAGTAACACTGAAGCTTTCTTT
TRBJ2-7 | NA | NA | TRBV13 | CASSSPGRGAREQYF | TGTGCCAGCAGCTCCCCCGGACGGGGAGCGAGGGAGCAGTACTTC
TRBJ1-3 | NA | TRBD1 | TRBV5-1 | CASRATGSGNTIYF | TGCGCCAGCAGGGCGACAGGGTCCGGAAACACCATATATTTT
TRBJ2-7 | once | TRBD1 | TRBV15 | CATSRDGGGQGRLDEQYF | TGTGCCACCAGCAGAGATGGAGGAGGACAGGGGAGATTAGACGAGCAGTACTTC
TRBJ1-2 | NA | NA | TRBV30 | CAWSVQRILLF | TGTGCCTGGAGTGTACAACGGATCCTCCTTTTC
TRBJ2-6 | NA | NA | TRBV19 | CASSIPSGSNRANVLTF | TGTGCCAGTAGTATCCCCTCGGGTTCCAACAGGGCCAACGTCCTGACTTTC
TRBJ2-7 | NA | NA | TRBV5-6 | CASSLREAVGYYEQYF | TGTGCCAGCAGCTTGAGGGAGGCCGTTGGGTACTACGAGCAGTACTTC
TRBJ1-5 | NA | TRBD1 | TRBV4-1 | CASSQVEHRGRGVRPQHF | TGCGCCAGCAGCCAGGTAGAGCACAGGGGGCGCGGGGTTCGGCCCCAGCATTTT
TRBJ1-1 | few | NA | TRBV29-1 | CSVESGAEAFF | TGCAGCGTTGAGTCGGGGGCTGAAGCTTTCTTT
TRBJ1-1 | NA | TRBD1 | TRBV9 | CASSEGAMDTEAFF | TGTGCCAGCAGCGAGGGGGCTATGGACACTGAAGCTTTCTTT
TRBJ1-2 | NA | NA | TRBV15 | CATSRDGAANYGYTF | TGTGCCACCAGCAGAGATGGGGCAGCTAACTATGGCTACACCTTC
TRBJ2-7 | NA | TRBD1 | TRBV5-4 | CASSPSADRGYYEQYF | TGTGCCAGCAGCCCTAGCGCGGACAGGGGATACTACGAGCAGTACTTC
TRBJ2-5 | NA | NA | TRBV10-2 | CASSDGQPKETQYF | TGCGCCAGCAGTGACGGACAGCCAAAAGAGACCCAGTACTTC
TRBJ2-3 | NA | TRBD1 | TRBV30 | CARGTGEFADTQYF | TGTGCCCGGGGGACAGGGGAGTTCGCAGATACGCAGTATTTT
TRBJ1-1 | few | TRBD1 | TRBV5-1 | CASSLGQGLNTEAFF | TGCGCCAGCAGCTTGGGACAGGGGTTAAACACTGAAGCTTTCTTT
TRBJ1-5 | NA | NA | TRBV30 | CAWSLGLNSNQPQHF | TGTGCCTGGAGTCTAGGGCTGAATAGCAATCAGCCCCAGCATTTT
TRBJ2-1 | once | NA | TRBV27 | CASRSGAVEQFF | TGTGCCAGCAGGTCGGGAGCGGTTGAGCAGTTCTTC
TRBJ2-3 | NA | NA | TRBV7-8 | CASSSAADTQYF | TGTGCCAGCAGCTCGGCGGCAGATACGCAGTATTTT
TRBJ2-7 | NA | NA | TRBV10-1 | CASSGQAEGYEQYF | TGCGCCAGCAGTGGTCAAGCCGAGGGATACGAGCAGTACTTC
TRBJ2-7 | NA | NA | TRBV2 | CASSVGTHVEQYF | TGTGCCAGCAGTGTAGGGACTCACGTCGAGCAGTACTTC
TRBJ1-4 | NA | NA | TRBV2 | CASSEITGTNEKLFF | TGTGCCAGCAGTGAAATCACCGGCACTAATGAAAAACTGTTTTTT
TRBJ1-2 | NA | NA | TRBV4-2 | CASSQDVEYGGYTF | TGTGCCAGCAGCCAAGATGTAGAGTATGGAGGCTACACCTTC
TRBJ2-6 | NA | NA | TRBV15 | CATSAGTDSGANVLTF | TGTGCCACCAGCGCCGGAACAGACTCTGGGGCCAACGTCCTGACTTTC
TRBJ2-7 | NA | TRBD2 | TRBV30 | CAWSGGGEQYF | TGTGCCTGGAGTGGGGGGGGCGAGCAGTACTTC
TRBJ1-5 | NA | TRBD1 | TRBV7-2 | CASSLDRGQPQHF | TGTGCCAGCAGCTTAGACAGGGGTCAGCCCCAGCATTTT
TRBJ2-6 | NA | NA | TRBV18 | CASSPRVGANVLTF | TGTGCCAGCTCACCACGGGTAGGGGCCAACGTCCTGACTTTC
TRBJ2-2 | NA | NA | TRBV5-5 | CASSSRENTGELFF | TGTGCCAGCAGCTCACGGGAGAACACCGGGGAGCTGTTTTTT
TRBJ1-2 | NA | NA | TRBV7-2 | CASSLSQDRYYGYTF | TGTGCCAGCAGCTTATCCCAGGACAGATACTATGGCTACACCTTC
TRBJ1-2 | NA | NA | TRBV7-9 | CASSLARPYTF | TGTGCCAGCAGCTTAGCGCGACCCTACACCTTC
TRBJ2-7 | NA | TRBD1 | TRBV5-4 | CASSGQGRVYEQYF | TGTGCCTCGTCCGGACAGGGGCGAGTGTACGAGCAGTACTTC
TRBJ1-6 | NA | NA | TRBV6-5 | CASSYKRNSPLHF | TGTGCCAGCAGTTACAAAAGGAATTCACCCCTCCACTTT
TRBJ2-3 | NA | NA | TRBV5-4 | CASSFPGVTDTQYF | TGTGCCAGCAGTTTTCCGGGAGTAACAGATACGCAGTATTTT
TRBJ1-1 | NA | NA | TRBV19 | CASIDNPNTEAFF | TGTGCCAGTATTGACAACCCCAACACTGAAGCTTTCTTT
TRBJ2-2 | NA | NA | TRBV6-6 | CASSSGGTGELFF | TGTGCCAGCAGTTCCGGGGGCACCGGGGAGCTGTTTTTT
TRBJ1-2 | NA | NA | TRBV27 | CASSLSRTALYGYTF | TGTGCCAGCAGTTTAAGCCGGACAGCCCTCTATGGCTACACCTTC
TRBJ2-7 | NA | TRBD1 | TRBV25-1 | CASSDLSGQGDYEQYF | TGTGCCAGCAGTGATCTGTCGGGACAGGGCGACTACGAGCAGTACTTC
TRBJ2-1 | NA | TRBD2 | TRBV7-9 | CASSLGLREGDEQFF | TGTGCCAGCAGCTTAGGATTGCGGGAGGGAGATGAGCAGTTCTTC
TRBJ2-1 | few | NA | TRBV7-6 | CASSYGRGDSYNEQFF | TGTGCCAGCAGCTACGGCCGGGGCGACTCCTACAATGAGCAGTTCTTC
TRBJ2-7 | NA | TRBD1 | TRBV2 | CASKTGDYEQYF | TGTGCCAGCAAAACAGGGGACTACGAGCAGTACTTC
TRBJ2-6 | NA | NA | TRBV19 | CASSENTGANVLTF | TGTGCCAGTAGTGAGAACACTGGGGCCAACGTCCTGACTTTC
TRBJ1-1 | NA | NA | TRBV18 | CASSPRGITEAFF | TGTGCCAGCTCACCACGGGGGATCACTGAAGCTTTCTTT
TRBJ2-2 | NA | TRBD2 | TRBV5-1 | CASSLGGLAGTGELFF | TGCGCCAGCAGCTTGGGGGGACTAGCGGGCACCGGGGAGCTGTTTTTT
TRBJ2-2 | NA | NA | TRBV25-1 | CASSEILTENTGELFF | TGTGCCAGCAGTGAAATCTTGACTGAGAACACCGGGGAGCTGTTTTTT
TRBJ2-7 | NA | NA | TRBV5-6 | CASSHRELAYEQYF | TGTGCCAGCAGCCACAGGGAATTAGCCTACGAGCAGTACTTC